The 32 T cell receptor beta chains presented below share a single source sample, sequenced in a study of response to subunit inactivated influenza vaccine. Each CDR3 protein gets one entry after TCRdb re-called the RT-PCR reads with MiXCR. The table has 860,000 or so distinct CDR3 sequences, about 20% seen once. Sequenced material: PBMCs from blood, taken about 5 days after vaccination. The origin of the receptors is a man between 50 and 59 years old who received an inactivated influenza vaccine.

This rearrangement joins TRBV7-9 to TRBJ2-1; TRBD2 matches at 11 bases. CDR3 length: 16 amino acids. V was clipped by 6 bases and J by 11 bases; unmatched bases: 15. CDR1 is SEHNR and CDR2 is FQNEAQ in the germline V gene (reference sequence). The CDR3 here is CASRREWGTSGIKQFF. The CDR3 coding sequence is TGTGCCAGCAGAAGGGAATGGGGGACTAGCGGAATAAAGCAGTTCTTC.

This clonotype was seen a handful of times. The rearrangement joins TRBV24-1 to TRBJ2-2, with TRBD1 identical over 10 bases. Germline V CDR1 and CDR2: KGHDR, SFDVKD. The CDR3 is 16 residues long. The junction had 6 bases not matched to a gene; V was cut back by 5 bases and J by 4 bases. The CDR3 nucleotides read TGTGCCACCAGTGGCTGGACAGGGGGAAGCACCGGGGAGCTGTTTTTT. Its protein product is CATSGWTGGSTGELFF.

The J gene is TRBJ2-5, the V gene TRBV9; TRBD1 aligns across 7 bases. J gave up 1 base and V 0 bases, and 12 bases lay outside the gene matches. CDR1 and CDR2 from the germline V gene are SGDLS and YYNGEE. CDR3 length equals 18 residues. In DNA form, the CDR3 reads TGTGCCAGCAGCGTAGCTACCAGGGGGAGTGGGGGCCAAGAGACCCAGTACTTC. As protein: CASSVATRGSGGQETQYF.

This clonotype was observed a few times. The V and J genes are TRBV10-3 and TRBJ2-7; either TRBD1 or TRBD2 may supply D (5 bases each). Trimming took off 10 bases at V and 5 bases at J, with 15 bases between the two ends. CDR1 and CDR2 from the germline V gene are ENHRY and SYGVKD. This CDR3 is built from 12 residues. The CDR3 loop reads CATRDASHEQYF. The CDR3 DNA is TGTGCCACCAGGGACGCCTCTCACGAGCAGTACTTC.

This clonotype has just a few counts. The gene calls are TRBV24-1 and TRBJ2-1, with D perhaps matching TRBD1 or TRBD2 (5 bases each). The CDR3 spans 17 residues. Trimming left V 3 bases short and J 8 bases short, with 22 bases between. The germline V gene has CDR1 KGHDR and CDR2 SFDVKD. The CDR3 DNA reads TGTGCCACCAGTGATACCCTGCGGCAGAGTGGGACGGATGAGCAGTTCTTC. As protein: CATSDTLRQSGTDEQFF.

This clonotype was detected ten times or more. The CDR3 DNA is TGCAGTGCTAGAGATAGGCTAGCGGGAAACACCGGGGAGCTGTTTTTT. This codes for CSARDRLAGNTGELFF. The chain employs TRBV20-1 and TRBJ2-2; TRBD2 agrees at 9 bases. The CDR3 spans 16 residues. Trimming at V came to 0 bases and at J to 2 bases, leaving 4 bases not matched to a gene. Looked up from germline, CDR1 is DFQATT and CDR2 is SNEGSKA (reference sequence).

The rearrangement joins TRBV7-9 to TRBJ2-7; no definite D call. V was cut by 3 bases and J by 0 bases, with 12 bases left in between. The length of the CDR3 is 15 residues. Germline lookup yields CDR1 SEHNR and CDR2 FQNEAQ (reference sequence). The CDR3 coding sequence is TGTGCCAGCAGCTTTGGAGACTCGAACTCCTACGAGCAGTACTTC. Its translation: CASSFGDSNSYEQYF.

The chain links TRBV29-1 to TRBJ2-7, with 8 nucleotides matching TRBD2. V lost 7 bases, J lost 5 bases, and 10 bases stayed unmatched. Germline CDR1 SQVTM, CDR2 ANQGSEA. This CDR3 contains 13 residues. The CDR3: CSAERLAGNEQYF. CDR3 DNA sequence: TGCAGCGCCGAGAGATTAGCGGGAAACGAGCAGTACTTC.

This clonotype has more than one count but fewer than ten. This CDR3 reads CSAPGPYEQYF. The CDR3 DNA follows: TGCAGTGCTCCCGGACCCTACGAGCAGTACTTC. The chain couples TRBV20-1 to TRBJ2-7; D not resolved. V lost 5 bases, J lost 2 bases, and 7 bases lay in between. CDR1 and CDR2 from the germline V gene are DFQATT and SNEGSKA (reference sequence). The CDR3 spans 11 residues.

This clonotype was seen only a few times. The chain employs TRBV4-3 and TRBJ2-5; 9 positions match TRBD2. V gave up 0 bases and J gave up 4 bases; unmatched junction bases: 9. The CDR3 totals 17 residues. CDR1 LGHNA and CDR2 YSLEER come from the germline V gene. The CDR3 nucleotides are TGCGCCAGCAGCCAAGATCGTTGGCTAGCGGGGCGAGAGACCCAGTACTTC. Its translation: CASSQDRWLAGRETQYF.

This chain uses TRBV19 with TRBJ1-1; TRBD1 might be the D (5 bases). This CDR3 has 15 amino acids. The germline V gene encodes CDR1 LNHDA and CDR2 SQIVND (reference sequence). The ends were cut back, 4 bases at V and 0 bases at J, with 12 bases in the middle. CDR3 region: CASSTGEILNTEAFF. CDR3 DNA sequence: TGTGCCAGTAGTACGGGGGAGATTCTGAACACTGAAGCTTTCTTT.

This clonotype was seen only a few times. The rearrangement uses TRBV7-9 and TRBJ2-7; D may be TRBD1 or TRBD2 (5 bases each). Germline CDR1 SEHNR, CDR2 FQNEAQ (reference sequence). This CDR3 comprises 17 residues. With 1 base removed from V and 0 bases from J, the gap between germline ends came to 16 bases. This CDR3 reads CASSLGPRGASSYEQYF. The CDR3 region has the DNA TGTGCCAGCAGCTTAGGCCCGAGGGGCGCGAGCTCCTACGAGCAGTACTTC.

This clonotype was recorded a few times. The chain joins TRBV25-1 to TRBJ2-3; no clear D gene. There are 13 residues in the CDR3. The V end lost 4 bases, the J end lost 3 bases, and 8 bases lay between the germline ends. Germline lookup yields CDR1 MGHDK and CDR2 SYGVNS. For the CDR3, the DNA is TGTGCCAGCAGTGGGGTGGATACAGATACGCAGTATTTT. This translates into CASSGVDTDTQYF. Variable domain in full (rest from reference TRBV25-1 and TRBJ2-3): EADIYQTPRYLVIGTGKKITLECSQTMGHDKMYWYQQDPGMELHLIHYSYGVNSTEKGDLSSESTVSRIRTEHFPLTLESARPSHTSQYLCASSGVDTDTQYFGPGTRLTVL.

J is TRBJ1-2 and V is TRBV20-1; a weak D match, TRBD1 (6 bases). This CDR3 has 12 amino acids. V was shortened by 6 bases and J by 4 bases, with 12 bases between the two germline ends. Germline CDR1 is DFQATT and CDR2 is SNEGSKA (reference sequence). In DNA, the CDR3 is TGCAGTGCCAGGACAGCCCTCTATGGCTACACCTTC. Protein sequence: CSARTALYGYTF.

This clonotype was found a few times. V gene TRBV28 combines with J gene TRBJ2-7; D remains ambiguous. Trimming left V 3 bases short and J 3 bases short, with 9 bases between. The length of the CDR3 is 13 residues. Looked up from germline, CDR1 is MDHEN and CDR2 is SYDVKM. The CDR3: CASSFKTGYEQYF. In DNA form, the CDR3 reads TGTGCCAGCAGTTTCAAGACGGGCTACGAGCAGTACTTC.

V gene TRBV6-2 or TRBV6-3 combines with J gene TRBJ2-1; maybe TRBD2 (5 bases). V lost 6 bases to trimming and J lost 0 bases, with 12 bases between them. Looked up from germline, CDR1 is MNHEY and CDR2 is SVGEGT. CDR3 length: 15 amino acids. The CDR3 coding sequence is TGTGCCAGCAGATTGAGAGGGAGCTCCTACAATGAGCAGTTCTTC. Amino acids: CASRLRGSSYNEQFF.

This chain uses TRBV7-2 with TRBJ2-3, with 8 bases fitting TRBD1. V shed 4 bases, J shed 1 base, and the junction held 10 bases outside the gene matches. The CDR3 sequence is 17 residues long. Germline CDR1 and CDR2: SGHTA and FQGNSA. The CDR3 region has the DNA TGTGCCAGCAGCTCGTTCCCCGGGACAGGCCGCACAGATACGCAGTATTTT. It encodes CASSSFPGTGRTDTQYF.

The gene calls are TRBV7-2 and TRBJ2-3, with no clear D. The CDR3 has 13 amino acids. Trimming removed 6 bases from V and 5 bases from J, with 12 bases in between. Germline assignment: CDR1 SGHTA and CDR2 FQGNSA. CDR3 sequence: CASSRDLGDTQYF. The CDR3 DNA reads TGTGCCAGCAGTCGAGACTTAGGAGATACGCAGTATTTT. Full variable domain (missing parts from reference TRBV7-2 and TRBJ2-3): GAGVSQSPSNKVTEKGKDVELRCDPISGHTALYWYRQSLGQGLEFLIYFQGNSAPDKSGLPSDRFSAERTGGSVSTLTIQRTQQEDSAVYLCASSRDLGDTQYFGPGTRLTVL.

The CDR3 coding sequence is TGCAGTGCTGCCAATCTGGGCAATCAGCCCCAGCATTTT. Translated, it gives CSAANLGNQPQHF. This chain links TRBV20-1 with TRBJ1-5; D is undetermined. From germline, CDR1 is DFQATT and CDR2 SNEGSKA (reference sequence). Trimming pared 5 bases from V and 2 bases from J, leaving 10 bases between. This CDR3 comprises 13 residues.

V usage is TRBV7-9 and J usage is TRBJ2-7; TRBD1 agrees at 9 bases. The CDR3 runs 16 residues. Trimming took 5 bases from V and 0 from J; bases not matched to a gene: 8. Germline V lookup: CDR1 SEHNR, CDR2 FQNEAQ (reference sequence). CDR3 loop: CASSMRQGENSYEQYF. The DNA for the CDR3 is TGTGCCAGCAGCATGAGACAGGGGGAAAACTCCTACGAGCAGTACTTC.

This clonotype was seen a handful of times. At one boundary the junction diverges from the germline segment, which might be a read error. The CDR3, as DNA: TGTGCTAGCAGCTTGCAGGGGGGGAACGAGCAGTACTTC. Translating gives CASSLQGGNEQYF. The genes are TRBV7-7 and TRBJ2-7; the D gene could be TRBD1 or TRBD2 (7 bases each). CDR3 length: 13 amino acids. CDR1 is SSHAT and CDR2 is FNYEAQ in the germline V gene (reference sequence). The full variable domain, completed using reference TRBV7-7 and TRBJ2-7, is GAGVSQSPRYKVTKRGQDVTLRCDPISSHATLYWYQQALGQGPEFLTYFNYEAQPDKSGLPSDRFSAERPEGSISTLTIQRTEQRDSAMYRCASSLQGGNEQYFGPGTRLTVT.

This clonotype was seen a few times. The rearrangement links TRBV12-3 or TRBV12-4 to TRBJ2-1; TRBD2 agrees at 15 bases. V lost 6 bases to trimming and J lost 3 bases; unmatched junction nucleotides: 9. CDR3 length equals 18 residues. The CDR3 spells CASRKGLAGGQFYNEQFF. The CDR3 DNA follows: TGTGCCAGCAGGAAGGGACTAGCGGGGGGCCAATTCTACAATGAGCAGTTCTTC.

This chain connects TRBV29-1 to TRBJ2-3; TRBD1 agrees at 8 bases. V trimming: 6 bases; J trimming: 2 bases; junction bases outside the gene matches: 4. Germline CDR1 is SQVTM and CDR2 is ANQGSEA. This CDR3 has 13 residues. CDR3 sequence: CSVGQVITDTQYF. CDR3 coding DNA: TGCAGCGTGGGACAGGTGATCACAGATACGCAGTATTTT.

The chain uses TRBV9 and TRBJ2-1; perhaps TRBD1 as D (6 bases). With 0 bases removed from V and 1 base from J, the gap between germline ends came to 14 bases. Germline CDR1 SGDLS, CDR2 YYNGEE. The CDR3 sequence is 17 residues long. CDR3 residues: CASSVVAGAGSYNEQFF. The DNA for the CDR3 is TGTGCCAGCAGCGTAGTGGCAGGGGCGGGTTCCTACAATGAGCAGTTCTTC.

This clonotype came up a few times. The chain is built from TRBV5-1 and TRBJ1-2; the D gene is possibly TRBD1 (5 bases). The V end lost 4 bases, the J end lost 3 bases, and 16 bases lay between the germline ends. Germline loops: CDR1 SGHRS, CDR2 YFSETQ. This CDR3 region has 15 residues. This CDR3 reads CASSRRDSWDYGYTF. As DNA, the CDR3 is TGCGCCAGCAGCCGCCGGGACTCCTGGGACTATGGCTACACCTTC.

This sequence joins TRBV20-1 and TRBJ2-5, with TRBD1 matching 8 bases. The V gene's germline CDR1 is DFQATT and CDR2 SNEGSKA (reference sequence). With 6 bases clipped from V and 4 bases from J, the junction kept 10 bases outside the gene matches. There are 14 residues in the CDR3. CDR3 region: CSARGHTGAETQYF. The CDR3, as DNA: TGCAGTGCCAGGGGGCATACAGGGGCAGAGACCCAGTACTTC.

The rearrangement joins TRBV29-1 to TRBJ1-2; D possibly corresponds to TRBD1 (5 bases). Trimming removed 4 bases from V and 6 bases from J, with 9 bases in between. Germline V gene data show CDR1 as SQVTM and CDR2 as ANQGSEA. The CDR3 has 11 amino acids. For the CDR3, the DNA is TGCAGCGTTGGGCCGGGGGATGGCTACACCTTC. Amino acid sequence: CSVGPGDGYTF.

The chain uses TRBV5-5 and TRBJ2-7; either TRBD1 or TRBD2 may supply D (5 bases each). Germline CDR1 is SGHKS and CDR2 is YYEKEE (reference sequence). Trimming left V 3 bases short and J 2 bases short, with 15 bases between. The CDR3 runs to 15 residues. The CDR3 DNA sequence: TGTGCCAGCAGCTACGGGGCAGAACGTACCTACGAGCAGTACTTC. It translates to CASSYGAERTYEQYF.

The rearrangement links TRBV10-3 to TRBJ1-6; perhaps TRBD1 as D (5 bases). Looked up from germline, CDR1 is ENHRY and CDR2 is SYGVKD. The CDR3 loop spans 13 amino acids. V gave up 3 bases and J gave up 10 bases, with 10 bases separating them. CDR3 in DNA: TGTGCCATCAGTGAAGCAGGGCGGTCACCCCTCCACTTT. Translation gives CAISEAGRSPLHF.

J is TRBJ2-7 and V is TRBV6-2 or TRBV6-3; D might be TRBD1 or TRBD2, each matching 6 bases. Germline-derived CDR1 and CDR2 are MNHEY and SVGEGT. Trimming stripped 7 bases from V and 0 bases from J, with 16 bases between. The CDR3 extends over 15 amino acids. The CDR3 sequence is CASNSGGRPSYEQYF. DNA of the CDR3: TGTGCCAGCAATTCCGGGGGCAGACCCTCCTACGAGCAGTACTTC.

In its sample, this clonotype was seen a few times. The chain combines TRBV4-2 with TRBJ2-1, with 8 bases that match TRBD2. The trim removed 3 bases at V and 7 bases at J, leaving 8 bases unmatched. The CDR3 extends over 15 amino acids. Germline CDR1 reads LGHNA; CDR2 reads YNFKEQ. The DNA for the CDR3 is TGTGCCAGCAGCCAGGCCCCGGGACTAGGGAATGAGCAGTTCTTC. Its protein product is CASSQAPGLGNEQFF.

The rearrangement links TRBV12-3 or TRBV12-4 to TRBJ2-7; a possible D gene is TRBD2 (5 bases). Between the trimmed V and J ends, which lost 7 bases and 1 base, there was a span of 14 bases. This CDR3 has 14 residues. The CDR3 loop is CASTTRGVSYEQYF. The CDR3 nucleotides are TGTGCCAGCACAACCCGGGGAGTTTCCTACGAGCAGTACTTC.